Detailed here is one TCR beta chain. Antigen unknown. This CDR3 spans 12 amino acids. From germline, CDR1 is GTSNPN and CDR2 SVGIG (reference sequence). V lost 1 base and J lost 14; bases outside the gene matches: 10. These data come from a study of T cell clonotyping in hematopoietic cell transplantation. This table comes from immunoSEQ multiplex PCR, and its TCRdb copy is limited to in-frame clones, with some not included. The sample has about 44,000 clones; roughly 92% are singletons. Study-level points and caveats: Graft donor and pretransplant recipient Inverse Simpson Index values predicted broader posttransplant TCR diversity.

This receptor was identified in a woman aged 45-65 years in good health. Some clones in this sample may be carry-over from other donors' samples. The rearrangement uses TRBV30 and TRBJ1-2, with 7 bases lining up with TRBD1. Sample: peripheral blood mononuclear cells. The CDR3 DNA follows: TGTGCCTGGAGTGGGACAGGAGAGAACCGGACCTTC. This gives the protein CAWSGTGENRTF.